These T cell receptor beta chains were read from a single sample in a study of blood T cell repertoires in COVID-19. The repertoire was sequenced with immunoSEQ multiplex PCR; TCRdb's copy has only in-frame clones and lacks some. Of around 450,000 clones in the sample, about nine tenths are singletons; the top ten hold 0.7%. The sample was PBMCs or T cells enriched from blood (not recorded which). Receptors were obtained from a woman under 30 who had recovered from COVID-19. Each CDR3 is given with its conserved first and last residue. Fields, in order: D gene, J gene, V gene, CDR3 protein. The D gene is left open where the match is weak.

>.|TRBJ2-5|TRBV27
CASSRSVTGAGETQYF
>TRBD1|TRBJ2-5|TRBV6-2/TRBV6-3
CASSDRAGETQYF
>TRBD2|TRBJ2-5|TRBV5-4
CASSSRLAGEETQYF
>TRBD1|TRBJ2-2|TRBV24-1
CATSDRGQGRVPAGELFF
>.|TRBJ2-1|TRBV20-1
CSADTSGEQFF
>TRBD2|TRBJ2-3|TRBV5-4
CASSFGLERADTQYF
>.|TRBJ1-1|TRBV7-8
CASSLKRENTEAFF
>.|TRBJ2-1|TRBV15
CATSRETRYNEQFF
>TRBD2|TRBJ2-7|TRBV2
CASSVERGAYEQYF
>.|TRBJ2-2|TRBV18
CASSPPWGDGELFF
>.|TRBJ2-4|TRBV2
CASCGALTTKNIQYF
>TRBD2|TRBJ2-3|TRBV6-5
CASRERGDTDTQYF
>TRBD2|TRBJ2-3|TRBV11-2
CASSLVPAGGVTDTQYF
>.|TRBJ1-1|TRBV27
CASSQNYREEGNTEAFF
>TRBD1|TRBJ1-5|TRBV28
CASRLTGGYSNQPQHF
>TRBD2|TRBJ2-7|TRBV5-4
CASSLAGSGGNYEQYF